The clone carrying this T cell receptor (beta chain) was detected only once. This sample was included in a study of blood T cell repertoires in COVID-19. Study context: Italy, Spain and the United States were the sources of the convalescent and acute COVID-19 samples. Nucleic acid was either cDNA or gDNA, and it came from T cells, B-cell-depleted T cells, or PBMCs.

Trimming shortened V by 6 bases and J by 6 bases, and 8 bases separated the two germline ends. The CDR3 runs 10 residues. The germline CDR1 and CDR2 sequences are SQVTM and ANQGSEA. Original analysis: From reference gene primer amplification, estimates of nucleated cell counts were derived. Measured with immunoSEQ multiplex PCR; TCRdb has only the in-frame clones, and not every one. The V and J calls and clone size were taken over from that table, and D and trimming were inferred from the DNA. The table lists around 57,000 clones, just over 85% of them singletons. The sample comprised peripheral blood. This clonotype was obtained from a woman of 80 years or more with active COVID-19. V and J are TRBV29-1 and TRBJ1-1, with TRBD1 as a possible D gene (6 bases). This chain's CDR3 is CSVPGAEAFF. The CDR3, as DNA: TGCAGCGTCCCAGGGGCTGAAGCTTTCTTT.